This TCR beta chain was profiled in a study of blood T cell repertoires in COVID-19. At the level of the study: Sites in the United States, Italy and Spain provided acute and convalescent COVID-19 samples. PBMCs, B-cell-depleted T cells, or T cells were the source of the cDNA or gDNA that made up the material.

Clones were read by immunoSEQ multiplex PCR, and TCRdb kept only the in-frame ones, dropping some. Here the sample spans fewer than 80,000 clones, around 87% being singletons. The CDR3 is 14 residues long. The germline V gene has CDR1 MNHNY and CDR2 SVGAGI (reference sequence). J gave up 3 bases and V 8 bases, and 4 bases lay outside the gene matches. This chain connects TRBV6-6 to TRBJ2-2; 9 bases fit TRBD1. The sequenced material came from peripheral blood. The source of this sequence is a man aged 65 to 79 with acute or convalescent COVID-19. The CDR3 region is CASQGQGYTGELFF. The CDR3 coding sequence is TGTGCCAGCCAGGGACAGGGCTACACCGGGGAGCTGTTTTTT.